The T cell receptor (beta chain) under discussion was sequenced for a study of CD8+CD57+ T cells in acquired aplastic anemia. Study background: Among healthy donors, CD4+ cells averaged roughly 11 million reads.

For CDR3 and TCR beta VDJ profiling, genomic DNA was the template used. TCRdb ran MiXCR on the reads and lists one entry per CDR3 protein. Among 68,000 or so distinct CDR3 sequences listed, approximately 54% were seen once. This clonotype was counted between two and nine times. What it binds is unknown. Study-level results: No significant patient-versus-control difference appeared in CD8+ Simpson's diversity.

V dropped 1 base and J dropped 2 bases, with 17 bases sitting between them. Germline V gives CDR1 MDHEN, CDR2 SYDVKM. This CDR3 spans 17 amino acids. The source is a human donor in good health, serving as a control. The material sequenced was sorted CD4+, CD8+, or CD8+CD57+ T cells (not recorded which) from PBMCs. This chain uses TRBV28 with TRBJ1-2; D gene ambiguous. CDR3 nucleotide sequence: TGTGCCAGCAGTTTATTGGTCATCTCGGGGATAAACTATGGCTACACCTTC. Translation gives CASSLLVISGINYGYTF.